This T cell receptor (beta chain) was sequenced during a study of monozygotic twins with inflammatory bowel disease. Germline loops: CDR1 LGHDT, CDR2 YNNKEL (reference sequence). The length of the CDR3 is 17 residues. TCRdb reanalyzed the 5' RACE reads and collapses them to one entry per CDR3 protein, without DNA. The table gives some 100,000 distinct CDR3 sequences; the top ten clones make up around an eighth of it. The rearrangement links TRBV3-1 to TRBJ1-5; TCRdb proposes TRBD1, but this gene call is untestable without DNA. The receptor was isolated from a human donor with ulcerative colitis or Crohn's disease, or a healthy co-twin of an affected twin (not recorded which). Material for sequencing was blood. The CDR3 here is CASSQDNNPSGDQPQHF. The full variable domain, its missing parts supplied by reference TRBV3-1 and TRBJ1-5, is DTAVSQTPKYLVTQMGNDKSIKCEQNLGHDTMYWYKQDSKKFLKIMFSYNNKELIINETVPNRFSPKSPDKAHLNLHINSLELGDSAVYFCASSQDNNPSGDQPQHFGDGTRLSIL.